This T cell receptor (beta chain) was observed in a study of blood T cell repertoires in COVID-19. Study overall: Both acute and convalescent COVID-19 samples were obtained from the United States, Italy and Spain. Nucleic acid was either cDNA or gDNA, and it came from T cells, B-cell-depleted T cells, or PBMCs.

The CDR3 contains 12 residues. V was trimmed by 4 bases and J by 7 bases, leaving 10 bases between them. In the source study's methods: Quantification of nucleated cells was approximated via reference gene primer amplification. Using immunoSEQ multiplex PCR, the repertoire was profiled, and TCRdb retains in-frame clones only, with some absent. V and J calls and clone size are given by that table; D and trimming were obtained from the DNA. The sample has 100,000 or so clones, around 85% seen once. J is TRBJ1-1 and V is TRBV12-3 or TRBV12-4; a possible D gene is TRBD1 (6 bases). Sequences were obtained from peripheral blood. This sequence was found in a man in his 70s with active or convalescent COVID-19. The CDR3 sequence is CASSSIRGEAFF. The DNA of the CDR3 is TGTGCCAGCAGTTCTATCAGGGGTGAAGCTTTCTTT.